These 32 T cell receptor beta chains originate from one sample sequenced in a study of blood T cells in healthy people across ages (dated by TCRdb to the mid-2010s). Receptor amplification or capture employed 5' RACE. The instrument given in TCRdb is Illumina HiSeq 2500. A second PCR of about 7 to 12 cycles was performed with a sample-barcoded 5' primer and a J-beta primer mix. In TCRdb, the public reads were trimmed at Q25 with fastp and aligned with MiXCR, with productive beta chains retained. One record per CDR3 amino acid sequence lists the most common genes and DNA. The sample data list under 1 million distinct CDR3 sequences, and under 55% of these were observed just once. In total, the top ten clones hold about a fifth of the sample. The specimen sequenced was blood. Receptors originate from a man between 60 and 70 years old in good health.

The chain joins TRBV3-1 to TRBJ1-1; D remains ambiguous. CDR3 size: 16 residues. The V gene lost 0 bases and the J gene lost 0 bases, with 11 bases spanning the gap. The germline V gene encodes CDR1 LGHDT and CDR2 YNNKEL (reference sequence). CDR3 sequence: CASSQEGGNMNTEAFF. The CDR3 DNA is TGTGCCAGCAGCCAAGAGGGCGGAAACATGAACACTGAAGCTTTCTTT.

This clonotype was seen more than once but under ten times. V is TRBV6-4 and J is TRBJ2-5; either TRBD1 or TRBD2 may fit D (6 bases each). This CDR3 region has 14 residues. V was clipped by 7 bases and J by 1 base, with 13 bases between them. Germline CDR1 reads MRHNA; CDR2 reads SNTAGT. This CDR3 is CASNWWGAQETQYF. The CDR3 nucleotides are TGTGCCAGCAATTGGTGGGGGGCCCAAGAGACCCAGTACTTC.

This clonotype showed up just a few times. The genes are TRBV2 and TRBJ1-5, with D perhaps matching TRBD1 (6 bases). This CDR3 has 13 residues. The germline gives CDR1 SNHLY, CDR2 FYNNEI. The V end was cut by 6 bases, the J end by 7 bases, with 13 bases between. The CDR3 nucleotides read TGTGCCAGCAGACCCGACAGGAGGCAGCCCCAGCATTTT. It yields the protein CASRPDRRQPQHF.

This chain connects TRBV29-1 to TRBJ2-5; D not certain. The CDR3 runs 12 residues. Germline CDR1 SQVTM, CDR2 ANQGSEA. The V end lost 4 bases, the J end lost 4 bases, and 10 bases lay between the germline ends. The CDR3 nucleotides are TGCAGCGTTGTGGCTAGTTCAGAGACCCAGTACTTC. The encoded protein is CSVVASSETQYF. Filled out from reference TRBV29-1 and TRBJ2-5, the complete variable domain reads SAVISQKPSRDICQRGTSLTIQCQVDSQVTMMFWYRQQPGQSLTLIATANQGSEATYESGFVIDKFPISRPNLTFSTLTVSNMSPEDSSIYLCSVVASSETQYFGPGTRLLVL.

This clonotype was observed once. This chain links TRBV12-3 or TRBV12-4 with TRBJ1-2; maybe TRBD1 (6 bases). Between the trimmed V and J ends, which lost 10 bases and 6 bases, there was a span of 18 bases. CDR3 length equals 13 residues. In nucleotides, the CDR3 is TGTGCCACTAACGCCCTGGAGGGGGATGGCTACACCTTC. The encoded protein is CATNALEGDGYTF.

The rearrangement links TRBV7-2 to TRBJ2-3; 9 positions agree with TRBD2. Germline CDR1 and CDR2: SGHTA and FQGNSA. The CDR3 is made up of 16 amino acids. Trimming at V came to 4 bases and at J to 1 base, leaving 6 bases not matched to a gene. This CDR3 reads CASSSSLAGRTDTQYF. CDR3 DNA: TGTGCCAGCAGCTCATCCCTAGCGGGGCGCACAGATACGCAGTATTTT. Full variable domain (missing parts from reference TRBV7-2 and TRBJ2-3): GAGVSQSPSNKVTEKGKDVELRCDPISGHTALYWYRQSLGQGLEFLIYFQGNSAPDKSGLPSDRFSAERTGGSVSTLTIQRTQQEDSAVYLCASSSSLAGRTDTQYFGPGTRLTVL.

The chain joins TRBV20-1 to TRBJ2-1, with 11 bases identical to TRBD2. There are 16 residues in the CDR3. The germline CDR1 and CDR2 sequences are DFQATT and SNEGSKA (reference sequence). Trimming removed 2 bases from V and 4 bases from J; junction bases left unmatched: 7. For the CDR3, the DNA is TGCAGTGCTAGATCACCGGGACTAGCGGCTTACAATGAGCAGTTCTTC. Encoded protein: CSARSPGLAAYNEQFF.

This chain uses TRBV29-1 with TRBJ1-3; 11 nucleotides match TRBD1. J gave up 4 bases and V 5 bases, and 7 bases lay outside the gene matches. The CDR3 totals 15 residues. CDR1 is SQVTM, CDR2 ANQGSEA, per germline. The CDR3 sequence is CSVRGQGARGNTIYF. CDR3 DNA: TGCAGCGTTCGAGGACAGGGGGCGAGAGGAAACACCATATATTTT.

This clonotype was detected a few times. The chain carries TRBV5-1 and TRBJ2-1, with D maybe TRBD1 (5 bases). V shed 0 bases and J shed 7 bases, with 11 bases lying between them. The germline V gene has CDR1 SGHRS and CDR2 YFSETQ. The CDR3 loop spans 14 amino acids. DNA of the CDR3: TGCGCCAGCAGCTTGGTGGGGCCAGGGAATGAGCAGTTCTTC. Amino acid sequence: CASSLVGPGNEQFF.

The table lists this clonotype with many counts. The chain joins TRBV29-1 to TRBJ2-1; 14 nucleotides agree with TRBD2. V gave up 5 bases and J gave up 7 bases; unmatched junction bases: 7. Germline assignment: CDR1 SQVTM and CDR2 ANQGSEA. This CDR3 contains 15 residues. The CDR3 protein is CSVQTGTSGGNEQFF. In DNA, the CDR3 is TGCAGCGTTCAAACCGGGACTAGCGGGGGAAATGAGCAGTTCTTC.

V is TRBV18 and J is TRBJ2-1; the D gene is possibly TRBD1 (5 bases). The CDR3 runs 16 residues. V gave up 1 base and J gave up 5 bases, with 15 bases separating them. Germline lookup yields CDR1 KGHSH and CDR2 LQKENI. CDR3: CASSPLVKGRDNEQFF. The CDR3, as DNA: TGTGCCAGCTCACCACTGGTAAAGGGGCGAGACAATGAGCAGTTCTTC. Filled out from reference TRBV18 and TRBJ2-1, the complete variable domain reads NAGVMQNPRHLVRRRGQEARLRCSPMKGHSHVYWYRQLPEEGLKFMVYLQKENIIDESGMPKERFSAEFPKEGPSILRIQQVVRGDSAAYFCASSPLVKGRDNEQFFGPGTRLTVL.

The chain links TRBV2 to TRBJ1-5, with TRBD1 as a possible D gene (5 bases). V was pared by 10 bases and J by 0 bases, with 22 bases between. This CDR3 has 17 residues. Germline lookup yields CDR1 SNHLY and CDR2 FYNNEI. CDR3 region: CANSTGTEVYSNQPQHF. The DNA of the CDR3 is TGTGCCAACAGCACCGGGACGGAGGTTTATAGCAATCAGCCCCAGCATTTT.

V and J are TRBV20-1 and TRBJ1-6; D unresolved. The germline CDR1 and CDR2 sequences are DFQATT and SNEGSKA (reference sequence). V was pared by 7 bases and J by 1 base, with 11 bases between. The CDR3 sequence is 14 residues long. The CDR3, as DNA: TGCAGTGTTAAGGACGGTTCCTATAATTCACCCCTCCACTTT. This codes for CSVKDGSYNSPLHF.

The rearrangement links TRBV7-9 to TRBJ2-5, with D unclear. CDR1 is SEHNR and CDR2 is FQNEAQ in the germline V gene (reference sequence). This CDR3 has 14 amino acids. Trimming stripped 5 bases from V and 1 base from J, with 11 bases between. CDR3 nucleotide sequence: TGTGCCAGCAGCAAGGATCCAATCCAAGAGACCCAGTACTTC. Its protein product is CASSKDPIQETQYF.

Here the CDR3 reads CASRREGEAFF. The CDR3 coding sequence is TGTGCCAGCCGTCGGGAGGGAGAAGCTTTCTTT. The chain recombines TRBV6-5 with TRBJ1-1; unclear D gene. The CDR3 length is 11 residues. Germline V gene lookup returns CDR1 MNHEY and CDR2 SVGAGI. The V end lost 8 bases, the J end lost 8 bases, and 12 bases lay between the germline ends.

The rearrangement links TRBV7-2 to TRBJ1-5; the D is unclear. The CDR3 extends over 13 amino acids. The V end was cut by 5 bases, the J end by 5 bases, with 10 bases between. CDR1 is SGHTA and CDR2 is FQGNSA in the germline V gene. Here the CDR3 DNA reads TGTGCCAGCAGCGACAACAAGTATCAGCCCCAGCATTTT. This sequence encodes CASSDNKYQPQHF.

A single count supports this clonotype. The chain links TRBV2 to TRBJ1-5, with D unclear. The CDR3 length is 14 residues. CDR1 and CDR2 (germline): SNHLY, FYNNEI. V was cut by 5 bases and J by 1 base, with 9 bases left in between. This CDR3 reads CASSSDKSNQPQHF. The DNA of the CDR3 is TGTGCCAGCAGTTCCGACAAGAGCAATCAGCCCCAGCATTTT. The full variable domain, completed using reference TRBV2 and TRBJ1-5, is EPEVTQTPSHQVTQMGQEVILRCVPISNHLYFYWYRQILGQKVEFLVSFYNNEISEKSEIFDDQFSVERPDGSNFTLKIRSTKLEDSAMYFCASSSDKSNQPQHFGDGTRLSIL.

J is TRBJ2-5 and V is TRBV4-3; either TRBD1 or TRBD2 may supply D (6 bases each). Per germline, CDR1 LGHNA and CDR2 YSLEER. V lost 4 bases, J lost 13 bases, and 22 bases lay in between. The CDR3 runs to 14 residues. CDR3 sequence reads: CASSPGRGPYERYF. The CDR3 nucleotides read TGCGCCAGCAGCCCGGGACGGGGGCCCTACGAGCGGTACTTC.

This clonotype has only a few counts. This rearrangement joins TRBV10-3 to TRBJ1-5; D not resolved. Germline loops: CDR1 ENHRY, CDR2 SYGVKD. CDR3 length: 14 amino acids. The V and J ends lost 2 bases and 3 bases respectively, with 8 bases between them. The chain's CDR3 is CAISEDSTNQPQHF. CDR3 DNA: TGTGCCATCAGTGAGGATTCCACCAATCAGCCCCAGCATTTT.

This clonotype has just a few counts. The chain has TRBV2 and TRBJ1-5; 7 nucleotides agree with TRBD1. Unmatched junction bases numbered 9, after V lost 7 bases and J lost 3 bases. Per the germline V gene, CDR1 is SNHLY and CDR2 is FYNNEI. This CDR3 spans 15 amino acids. CDR3 nucleotide sequence: TGTGCCAGCAATATACAGGGGTCGAACAATCAGCCCCAGCATTTT. As protein: CASNIQGSNNQPQHF.

There are many counts of this clonotype. V gene TRBV6-6 combines with J gene TRBJ2-7; 8 nucleotides agree with TRBD1. Germline assignment: CDR1 MNHNY and CDR2 SVGAGI (reference sequence). V lost 6 bases and J lost 6; bases outside the gene matches: 4. There are 12 residues in the CDR3. The CDR3 protein is CASSTGGSEQYF. In DNA form, the CDR3 reads TGTGCCAGCAGCACAGGGGGTTCCGAGCAGTACTTC.

The sample holds a few counts of this clonotype. The chain recombines TRBV20-1 with TRBJ2-1; D gene unclear. The CDR3 sequence is 16 residues long. The germline V gene encodes CDR1 DFQATT and CDR2 SNEGSKA (reference sequence). Between the trimmed V and J ends, which lost 0 bases and 9 bases, there was a span of 21 bases. CDR3 sequence reads: CSARDARAFIVSEQFF. In DNA, the CDR3 is TGCAGTGCTAGAGACGCTAGAGCATTTATAGTTAGTGAGCAGTTCTTC.

The chain couples TRBV12-3 or TRBV12-4 to TRBJ2-3; D uncertain. V was clipped by 3 bases and J by 6 bases, with 13 bases between them. The length of the CDR3 is 14 residues. CDR3 region: CASSLEGTWDTQYF. In DNA, the CDR3 is TGTGCCAGCAGTTTGGAAGGCACTTGGGATACGCAGTATTTT.

This clonotype showed up many times. This chain joins TRBV29-1 and TRBJ1-2; 9 bases agree with TRBD1. Trimming removed 6 bases from V and 4 bases from J; junction bases left unmatched: 6. CDR3 length equals 13 residues. CDR1 is SQVTM and CDR2 is ANQGSEA in the germline V gene. CDR3 in DNA: TGCAGCGTCGGCGGGGGACAGGGCTATGGCTACACCTTC. Translation gives CSVGGGQGYGYTF.

The rearrangement uses TRBV6-5 and TRBJ2-7; TRBD2 aligns across 10 bases. Germline values: CDR1 MNHEY, CDR2 SVGAGI. Trimming took 2 bases from V and 3 from J; bases not matched to a gene: 4. The CDR3 runs to 15 residues. CDR3: CASSYRAGGNYEQYF. The DNA of the CDR3 is TGTGCCAGCAGTTACCGAGCGGGGGGGAACTACGAGCAGTACTTC.

The genes are TRBV12-3 or TRBV12-4 and TRBJ2-5; D might be TRBD1 or TRBD2, each matching 5 bases. V lost 5 bases and J lost 4, with 11 bases in between. This CDR3 spans 13 amino acids. DNA for the CDR3: TGTGCCAGCAGTACCCGGGACCGAGAGACCCAGTACTTC. Translating it yields CASSTRDRETQYF.

The V gene is TRBV12-3 or TRBV12-4, the J gene TRBJ2-2; D is possibly TRBD1 (5 bases). Trimming took off 7 bases at V and 0 bases at J, with 15 bases between the two ends. The CDR3 length is 16 residues. CDR3 protein: CASILLRGTNTGELFF. The CDR3 nucleotides read TGTGCCAGCATCCTCCTTAGGGGAACGAACACCGGGGAGCTGTTTTTT.

This clonotype showed up just a few times. This chain connects TRBV20-1 to TRBJ1-4; D uncertain. The CDR3 covers 13 residues. V lost 3 bases to trimming and J lost 8 bases, with 13 bases between them. The germline CDR1 and CDR2 sequences are DFQATT and SNEGSKA (reference sequence). The CDR3 reads CSARGRAGEKLFF. The CDR3 bases are TGCAGTGCTAGGGGTAGGGCGGGAGAAAAACTGTTTTTT.

In the case of this clonotype: This may be a read error, as it is one base from a much larger clone. The chain carries TRBV29-1 and TRBJ2-1, with TRBD1 identical over 7 bases. This CDR3 has 13 residues. From germline, CDR1 is SQVTM and CDR2 ANQGSEA. V gave up 4 bases and J gave up 10 bases; unmatched junction bases: 10. Here the CDR3 DNA reads TGCAGCGTTGGGACAGGAGACTCCTACGAGCAGTTCTTC. Translating it yields CSVGTGDSYEQFF.

This clonotype was counted between two and nine times. The gene calls are TRBV7-8 and TRBJ2-7, with D tentatively TRBD2 (5 bases). Germline-derived CDR1 and CDR2 are SGHVS and FQNEAQ. The CDR3 is 14 residues long. Trimming shortened V by 5 bases and J by 5 bases, and 16 bases separated the two germline ends. Here the CDR3 reads CASSMPGRWNEQYF. The CDR3 DNA is TGTGCCAGCAGCATGCCGGGAAGGTGGAACGAGCAGTACTTC.

This clonotype was observed a few times. The chain couples TRBV6-5 to TRBJ2-7, with D unresolved. The CDR3 totals 15 residues. Deletions cut 2 bases from V and 2 bases from J, with 13 bases between. From germline, CDR1 is MNHEY and CDR2 SVGAGI. CDR3 amino acids: CASSYLGSHPYEQYF. CDR3 nucleotides: TGTGCCAGCAGTTACCTCGGAAGTCATCCCTACGAGCAGTACTTC.

This clonotype was seen just once. Mismatch with germline at one junction end may stem from a read error. The J gene is TRBJ2-7, the V gene TRBV12-3 or TRBV12-4; weak D call: TRBD2 (6 bases). The CDR3 consists of 15 residues. CDR3 in amino acids: CAGSLTEGGVYEQYF. The DNA for the CDR3 is TGTGCCGGCAGTTTAACGGAGGGCGGAGTCTACGAGCAGTACTTC.